Here is one T cell receptor beta chain with its context. Its antigen remains unknown. These data originate in a study of shared clonotypes between healthy human individuals. Study conclusions and caveats: Naive subsets generally had larger estimated richness than memory subsets. The sharing of 5% to 6.5% of naive CD4 clonotypes was seen across several donors.

Assay execution proceeded at the deep level. Every subset's genomic DNA went evenly onto several immunoSEQ plates. Profiled with immunoSEQ multiplex PCR; TCRdb holds only in-frame clones, not every one. Counted here are more than 550,000 clones, around 70% occurring once; the ten biggest clones make up more than 1.5%. V was clipped by 0 bases and J by 4 bases; unmatched bases: 8. This CDR3 is 17 amino acids long. Germline-derived CDR1 and CDR2 are SGHDN and FVKESK. This chain links TRBV14 with TRBJ2-3; 9 nucleotides match TRBD1. The sequenced sample was memory CD4+ T cells sorted from blood. Indicated subset: CD45RA-negative fraction. The TCR originated in a woman under 40 in good health. The CDR3 bases are TGTGCCAGCAGCCAAGACCTACCGGGACAGGGTTCAGATACGCAGTATTTT. Protein: CASSQDLPGQGSDTQYF.